This T cell receptor beta chain was sequenced for a study of cytomegalovirus exposure and HLA in healthy donors (dated by TCRdb to 2016 to 2017). Background on the whole study: An earlier analysis of some 600 of the donors reported 276 Gb of sequence data and approximately 120 million unique TCR beta sequences obtained from 150 million to 200 million T cells. Roughly 300 gigabases of sequencing data and around 85 million unique TCR sequences made up an early release that covered 500 to 650 HLA-typed donors. Of the 350 to 400 genotyped donors, 65% to 90% fell in the genetic ancestry cluster associated with self-reported Caucasian donors. The study was designed to test whether signatures of past pathogen exposure could be identified by cataloging public T cell receptors. Using immunosequencing, the study profiled T cell repertoires from 666 subjects and related those repertoires to cytomegalovirus serostatus. In addition to the first cohort of roughly 670 subjects, a separate validation cohort of approximately 130 different subjects was used. High-throughput TCR immunosequencing, statistical association of individual TCRs with disease status, and machine learning were combined to predict cytomegalovirus infection status. A later analysis re-analyzed previously published TCR beta repertoires from 550 to 700 donors and added high-resolution HLA genotyping to study TCR occurrence patterns. In the later analysis, no new phenotypic data were used to find candidate immune exposures; instead, reliance was placed on TCR beta sequences and their occurrence across donors. An earlier analysis of 587 of the donors used high-throughput TCR beta sequencing to judge whether each TCR beta V gene segment behaved as functional or pseudogenic. Donor age, sex, ethnicity and CMV serostatus were compiled together with the repertoire data. Genome-wide SNP genotypes for about three fifths of the roughly 700 donors were used in a later genetic analysis, which treated that subset as a discovery cohort. All discovery cohort repertoires had been generated on a single sequencing platform. Class I and class II HLA loci were covered by the typing at four-digit resolution. Typing coverage varied by locus: about 620-630 donors for A, B, C, DRB1 and DQB1; roughly 500 for DQA1; approximately 570 for DPA1; some 470 for DPB1. A few DR-DQ haplotypes were treated as single units for association and clustering because of strong linkage in the cohort. On average, roughly 250,000 unique TCR beta nucleotide sequences were sequenced per donor among a few hundred genotyped donors of the cohort, with about 17% of those sequences being non-productive.

Libraries were built with the immunoSEQ multiplex PCR assay. A mixture of 60 forward primers for TCR Vbeta segments and 13 reverse primers for TCR Jbeta segments was used in the multiplex PCR. The CDR3 region of rearranged TCR beta genes was amplified from genomic DNA with a multiplex PCR assay. The Illumina HiSeq System was used to sequence the amplified TCR beta libraries as 87-base-pair reads. In the authors' own workflow: A later analysis tallied around 80 million unique TCR beta chains across the approximately 670 repertoires, and about 12 million of those chains were shared by two or more donors. To remove PCR and sequencing errors, raw reads were error-corrected and collapsed into unique sequences using a nearest-neighbor algorithm that merged closely related sequences. V, D and J gene segments were assigned by aligning CDR3 sequences to IMGT reference sequences. For a sequence to be retained, at least a six-nucleotide match to both a V gene segment and a J gene segment was required. Rearrangements were classified as productive when the CDR3 lacked stop codons and remained in frame with V and J, and all other rearrangements were classified as non-productive. CDR3 was defined according to IMGT convention as the region running from the second conserved V-encoded cysteine to the conserved J-encoded phenylalanine. The earlier analysis of about 590 of the donors excluded sequences that lacked an unambiguous match to a single V gene segment. An earlier analysis of fewer than 750 of the donors classified V segments as functional when productive rearrangements were above 56.7% and as segregating when the standard deviation between donors was above 5%. A statistical classification framework was developed to diagnose cytomegalovirus status using the catalog of TCR beta chain sequences. In a later analysis, V and J genes were assigned by comparing TCR nucleotide sequences against IMGT/GENE-DB human TR gene sequences. A later analysis assigned CDR3 sequences and most-parsimonious VDJ recombination scenarios with the TCRdist pipeline. In a later analysis, each TCR beta chain was defined by its CDR3 amino acid sequence together with its V-gene family, and reads without a unique V-gene family were excluded. A later analysis removed over 500 highly shared, low-generation-probability nucleotide sequences to deal with suspected cross-contamination and a sequencing artifact. For each public chain, a later analysis derived a clonal expansion index from normalized ranks of inferred template counts within each repertoire. Generation probabilities in a later analysis came from a VDJ recombination model fitted to out-of-frame rearrangements, and those results were checked against IGoR. Hypergeometric tests were used in a later analysis to score TCR-TCR, TCR-HLA and TCR-CMV co-occurrence, with a repertoire-size bias correction applied to the TCR pairs. False discovery rates were estimated in a later analysis by permuting HLA or CMV assignments 20 times. In a later analysis, co-occurring TCRs were grouped using DBSCAN, and TCRdist sequence similarity was added for clustering within HLA-allele-positive subsets. For co-occurrence clustering, repertoires with fewer than 30,000 or more than 120,000 public chains were excluded, along with four or five repertoires with anomalous nucleotide sharing. The clones in this table, taken by TCRdb from immuneACCESS, are in-frame only. Not every clone is retained; where verified, under half of the shortfall comes from an unresolved V gene, and the cause of the rest is unknown. V and J calls and clone size are given by that table; D and trimming were obtained from the DNA. Here the sample has more than 80,000 clones; 55% to 65% occur a single time. The ten largest account for 15% of the sample.

Results and caveats for the whole study, not just this receptor: The 87-base-pair reads could not distinguish some IMGT-functional V segments, including TRBV6-2 and TRBV6-3, so those segments were excluded. In a later analysis, TCR association rates were found to vary across HLA loci, with the most associated TCRs seen for DRB1 alleles and the fewest for HLA-C alleles. CMV serostatus was the only immune exposure information available for the cohort. In this cohort, only TCR beta chains were sequenced, and detectable features were limited by the absence of alpha or paired-chain data. Presence/absence analyses assumed roughly uniform sequencing depth across donors, an assumption that may not hold. The classifier was reported to diagnose cytomegalovirus status with high specificity and sensitivity in both the original and validation cohorts. According to the authors, the approach could potentially be generalized to other disease states and immunological phenotypes. A further reported finding was that TCR beta sequences accurately predicted the HLA-A and HLA-B alleles for most subjects in the first cohort. Because counts were too low, seventeen rarely observed V segments, including chromosome 9 orphons, were left out of the earlier analysis of 500 to 650 of the donors. According to a later analysis, parvovirus B19, influenza, CMV and Epstein-Barr virus appeared linked to several top co-occurrence clusters. The study listed 150 to 200 TCR beta chains as associated with cytomegalovirus. Most TCR sequences were seen in very few donors, while some public TCRs were found in many individuals. A later analysis found that HLA-associated TCR beta chains were more clonally expanded and had lower generation probabilities than equally common non-associated chains. The sequencing pipeline was judged likely to have produced a cluster of highly shared sequence variants as a technical artifact. Broadly in line with IMGT annotations, most TCR beta V segments showed up in productive rearrangements about 87% or about 30% of the time in an earlier analysis of roughly 590 of the donors. When HLA alleles, especially DR and DQ, strongly co-occurred, attributing TCR associations to individual alleles was difficult. V-gene and J-gene trimming of TCR beta chains was associated with a missense DCLRE1C variant in a later genetic analysis, and the association was replicated in an independent cohort. Specific HLA alleles were associated with 15,000 to 20,000 TCR beta sequences at a false discovery rate of 0.05 in a later analysis. In a later analysis, most CMV-associated TCR beta chains were found to appear HLA-restricted, with HLA associations seemingly driven largely by CMV exposure. According to a later genetic analysis, donors in an Asian-associated ancestry cluster had fewer N-insertions in productive TCRs than the approximately 710-donor mean. Three of the identified cytomegalovirus-associated TCR beta chains were confirmed in vitro to be specific for cytomegalovirus antigens. HLA typing was unavailable for some donors at each locus, so association tests used only the typed subset. Correlated functional status among segregating V segments might be attributable to linkage disequilibrium, but an unknown experimental factor could not be ruled out.

Concerning this clone: Its antigen target is currently unknown. Base qualities are missing; no much larger clone stands one base away.

The cohort was made up of approximately 670 healthy bone marrow donors. Cohort members were all nominally healthy when sampled, although unrecorded immune exposures were likely present. The donor was CMV seropositive and was included in the group of about 290 seropositive cohort members. Every donor gave a peripheral blood sample, and the peripheral blood mononuclear cells from that sample were used for TCR beta sequencing. The Qiagen DNeasy Blood Extraction Kit was used to extract genomic DNA from the blood cell samples. Inclusive of the bounding cysteine and phenylalanine, the CDR3 is 13 residues long. CDR3 DNA is the only sequence kept; it has 39 bases, read in frame from the first base. The trim is 11 bases for V and 2 bases for J, with a gap of 14 bases between the germline ends. According to the germline V gene, CDR1 reads ENHRY and CDR2 reads SYGVKD.

This clonotype was obtained from a woman between 40 and 50 years old in good health and CMV-seropositive. Sequenced material: PBMCs. The V and J segments used are TRBV10-3 and TRBJ2-3; the D gene is perhaps TRBD2, on 5 matching bases. CDR3 reads: CAFREGDTDTQYF. The sequence in DNA is TGTGCCTTCCGGGAAGGTGACACAGATACGCAGTATTTT.